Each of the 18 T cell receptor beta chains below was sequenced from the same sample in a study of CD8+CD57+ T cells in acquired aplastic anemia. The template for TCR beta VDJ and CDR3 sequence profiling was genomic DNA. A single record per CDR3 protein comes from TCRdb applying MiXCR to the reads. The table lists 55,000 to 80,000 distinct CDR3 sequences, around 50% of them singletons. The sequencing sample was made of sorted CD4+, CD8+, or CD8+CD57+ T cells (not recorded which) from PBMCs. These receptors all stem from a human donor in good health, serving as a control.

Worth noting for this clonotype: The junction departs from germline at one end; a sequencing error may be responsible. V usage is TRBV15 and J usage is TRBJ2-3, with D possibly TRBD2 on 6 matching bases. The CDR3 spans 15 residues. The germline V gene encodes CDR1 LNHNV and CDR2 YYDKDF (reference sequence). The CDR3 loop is CTTSGGGASTDTQCF. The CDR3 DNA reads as TGTACCACCAGCGGTGGCGGGGCAAGCACGGATACGCAGTGTTTT.

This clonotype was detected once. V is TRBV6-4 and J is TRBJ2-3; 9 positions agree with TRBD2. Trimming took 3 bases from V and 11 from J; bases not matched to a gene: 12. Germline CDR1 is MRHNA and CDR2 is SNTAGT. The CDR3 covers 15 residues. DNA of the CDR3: TGTGCCAGCAGTGAGGAAGGCGGGGGGGCCAGTGAGCAGTATTTT. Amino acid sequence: CASSEEGGGASEQYF.

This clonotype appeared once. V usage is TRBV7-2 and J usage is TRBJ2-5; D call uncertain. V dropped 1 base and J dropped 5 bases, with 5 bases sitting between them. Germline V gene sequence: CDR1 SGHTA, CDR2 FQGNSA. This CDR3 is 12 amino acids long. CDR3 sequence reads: CASSLERETQYF. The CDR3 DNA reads TGTGCCAGCAGCTTAGAAAGGGAGACCCAGTACTTC.

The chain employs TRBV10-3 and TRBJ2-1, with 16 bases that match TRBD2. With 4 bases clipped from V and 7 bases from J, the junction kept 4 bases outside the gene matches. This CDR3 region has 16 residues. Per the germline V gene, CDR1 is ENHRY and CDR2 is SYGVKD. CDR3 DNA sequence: TGTGCCATCAGTGGCCCGGGACTAGCGGGAGGGAATGAGCAGTTCTTC. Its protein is CAISGPGLAGGNEQFF.

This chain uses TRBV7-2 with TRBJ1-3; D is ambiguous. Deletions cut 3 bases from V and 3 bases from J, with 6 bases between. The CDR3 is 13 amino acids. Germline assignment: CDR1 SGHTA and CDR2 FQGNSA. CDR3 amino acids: CASSFGRGNTIYF. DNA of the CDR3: TGTGCCAGCAGCTTTGGCCGTGGAAACACCATATATTTT.

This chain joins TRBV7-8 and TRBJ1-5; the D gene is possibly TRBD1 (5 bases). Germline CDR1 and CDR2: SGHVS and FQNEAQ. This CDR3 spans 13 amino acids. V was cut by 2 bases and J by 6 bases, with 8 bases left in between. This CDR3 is CASSLQGTQPQHF. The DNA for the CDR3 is TGTGCCAGCAGCTTACAGGGAACTCAGCCCCAGCATTTT.

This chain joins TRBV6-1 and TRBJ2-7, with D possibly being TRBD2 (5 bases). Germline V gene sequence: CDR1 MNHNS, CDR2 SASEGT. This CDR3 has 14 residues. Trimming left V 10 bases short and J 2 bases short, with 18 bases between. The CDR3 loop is CATSIGESAYEQYF. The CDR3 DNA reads TGTGCCACGTCTATTGGGGAGTCGGCCTACGAGCAGTACTTC.

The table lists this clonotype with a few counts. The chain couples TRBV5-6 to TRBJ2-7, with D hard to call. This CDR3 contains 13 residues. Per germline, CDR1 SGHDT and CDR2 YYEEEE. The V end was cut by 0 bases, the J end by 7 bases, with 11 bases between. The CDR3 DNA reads TGTGCCAGCAGCTTGGGAAGCCGTGGGGAGCAGTACTTC. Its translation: CASSLGSRGEQYF.

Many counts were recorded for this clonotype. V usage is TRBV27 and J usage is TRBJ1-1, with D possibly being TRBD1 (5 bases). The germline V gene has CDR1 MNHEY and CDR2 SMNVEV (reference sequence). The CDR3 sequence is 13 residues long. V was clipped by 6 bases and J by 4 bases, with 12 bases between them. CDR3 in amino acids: CASRPAGSTEAFF. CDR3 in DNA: TGTGCCAGCAGGCCAGCAGGGAGCACTGAAGCTTTCTTT.

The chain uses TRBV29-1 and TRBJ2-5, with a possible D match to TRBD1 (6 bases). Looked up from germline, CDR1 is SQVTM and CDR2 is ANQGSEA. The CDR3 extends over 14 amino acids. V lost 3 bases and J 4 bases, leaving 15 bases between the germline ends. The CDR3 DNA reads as TGCAGCGTTGATCCCACAGGGCGGATAGAGACCCAGTACTTC. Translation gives CSVDPTGRIETQYF.

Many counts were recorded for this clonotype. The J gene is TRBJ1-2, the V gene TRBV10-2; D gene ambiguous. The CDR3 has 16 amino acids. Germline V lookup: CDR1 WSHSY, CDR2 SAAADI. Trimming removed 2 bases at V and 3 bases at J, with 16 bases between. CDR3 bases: TGCGCCAGCAGTGAGAAGCTCCGAAGGCGGGACTATGGCTACACCTTC. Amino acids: CASSEKLRRRDYGYTF.

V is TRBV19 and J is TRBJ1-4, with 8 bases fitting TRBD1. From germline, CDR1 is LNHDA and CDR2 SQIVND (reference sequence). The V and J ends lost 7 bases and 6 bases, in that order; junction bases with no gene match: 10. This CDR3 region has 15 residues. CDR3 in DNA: TGTGCCAGTATCCCGAGGACAGGGACGGATGAAAAACTGTTTTTT. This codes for CASIPRTGTDEKLFF. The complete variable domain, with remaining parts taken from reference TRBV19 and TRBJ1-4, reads DGGITQSPKYLFRKEGQNVTLSCEQNLNHDAMYWYRQDPGQGLRLIYYSQIVNDFQKGDIAEGYSVSREKKESFPLTVTSAQKNPTAFYLCASIPRTGTDEKLFFGSGTQLSVL.

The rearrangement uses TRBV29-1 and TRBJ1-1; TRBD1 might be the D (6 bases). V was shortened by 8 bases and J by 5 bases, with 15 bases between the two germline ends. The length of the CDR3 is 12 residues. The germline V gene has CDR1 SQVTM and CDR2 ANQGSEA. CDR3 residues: CSIGQTGTEAFF. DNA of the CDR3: TGCAGCATTGGACAGACGGGGACTGAAGCTTTCTTT.

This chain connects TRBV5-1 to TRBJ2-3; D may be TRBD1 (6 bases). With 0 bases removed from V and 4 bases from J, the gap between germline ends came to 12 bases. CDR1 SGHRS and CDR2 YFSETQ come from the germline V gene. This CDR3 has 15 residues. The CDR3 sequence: CASSLGGGWADTQYF. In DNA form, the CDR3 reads TGCGCCAGCAGCTTGGGTGGGGGCTGGGCAGATACGCAGTATTTT.

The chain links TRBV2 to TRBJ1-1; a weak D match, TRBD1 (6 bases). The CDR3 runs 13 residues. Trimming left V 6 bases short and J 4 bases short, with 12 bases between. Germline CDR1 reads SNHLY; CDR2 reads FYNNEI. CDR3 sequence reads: CASSVEGGTEAFF. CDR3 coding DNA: TGTGCCAGCAGCGTAGAAGGGGGCACTGAAGCTTTCTTT.

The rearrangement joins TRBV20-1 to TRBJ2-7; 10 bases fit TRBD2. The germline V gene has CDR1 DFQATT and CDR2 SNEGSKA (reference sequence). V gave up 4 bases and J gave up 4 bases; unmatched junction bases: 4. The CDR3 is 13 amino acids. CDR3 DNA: TGCAGTGCTACCGGGACTAGCGAATACGAGCAGTACTTC. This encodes CSATGTSEYEQYF.

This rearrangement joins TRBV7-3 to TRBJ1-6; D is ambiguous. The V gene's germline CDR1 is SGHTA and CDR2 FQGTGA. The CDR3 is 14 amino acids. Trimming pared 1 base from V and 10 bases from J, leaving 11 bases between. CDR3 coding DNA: TGTGCCAGCAGCTTAAACGGGATCTCCTCACCCCTCCACTTT. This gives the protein CASSLNGISSPLHF.

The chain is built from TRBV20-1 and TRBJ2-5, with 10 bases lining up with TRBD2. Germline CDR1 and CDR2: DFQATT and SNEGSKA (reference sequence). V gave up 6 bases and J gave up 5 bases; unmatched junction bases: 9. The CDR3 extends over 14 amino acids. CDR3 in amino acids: CSASGLADDETQYF. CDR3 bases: TGCAGTGCCTCTGGACTAGCGGACGACGAGACCCAGTACTTC.